The 12 T cell receptor beta chains below all came from one sample that was sequenced in a study of Graves' ophthalmopathy and Graves' hyperthyroidism. Transcripts of RNA were the source for amplifying TCR beta CDR3 regions. RT-PCR in the first round used HTBI primers; a second-round multiplex PCR followed. From the multiplex PCR reads, TCRdb called clonotypes with MiXCR, one entry per CDR3 protein. Here the sample spans under 400,000 distinct CDR3 sequences, 15% to 20% being singletons. The sample was peripheral blood. All receptors come from an adult man with Graves' ophthalmopathy.

This clonotype was recorded many times. J is TRBJ2-7 and V is TRBV7-9, with no clear D. The CDR3 extends over 15 amino acids. V shed 1 base and J shed 2 bases, with 12 bases lying between them. Germline V gene lookup returns CDR1 SEHNR and CDR2 FQNEAQ (reference sequence). CDR3 DNA: TGTGCCAGCAGCTTAGTGGCCAGCCCCACCTACGAGCAGTACTTC. This translates into CASSLVASPTYEQYF.

At least ten counts were recorded for this clonotype. A junction end diverges from the germline sequence, so it may reflect a read error. V and J are TRBV20-1 and TRBJ2-2, with D maybe TRBD2 (5 bases). The CDR3 loop spans 15 amino acids. CDR1 and CDR2 (germline): DFQATT, SNEGSKA (reference sequence). The CDR3 DNA is TGCAATGCTAGCCGTCCGGGGACGAACACCGGGGAGCTGTTTTTT. This gives the protein CNASRPGTNTGELFF.

The CDR3 spells CASSYSAVGETQYF. CDR3 bases: TGTGCCAGCAGTTACTCGGCTGTGGGAGAGACCCAGTACTTC. This chain connects TRBV6-5 to TRBJ2-5; no clear D gene. Between the trimmed V and J ends, which lost 0 bases and 4 bases, there was a span of 9 bases. The CDR3 extends over 14 amino acids. CDR1 and CDR2 from the germline V gene are MNHEY and SVGAGI.

This clonotype occurred many times. The rearrangement uses TRBV7-9 and TRBJ2-5, with D possibly being TRBD2 (5 bases). Germline V gene data show CDR1 as SEHNR and CDR2 as FQNEAQ (reference sequence). V was clipped by 4 bases and J by 0 bases, with 15 bases between them. The CDR3 loop spans 16 amino acids. DNA for the CDR3: TGTGCCAGCAGCTCCCTTTCGTTACTAGACCAAGAGACCCAGTACTTC. Its translation: CASSSLSLLDQETQYF.

This clonotype was recorded many times. CDR3 DNA: TGTGCCAGCAGCTTAGTTTGGGGAGCCAAAAACATTCAGTACTTC. Its protein is CASSLVWGAKNIQYF. The chain employs TRBV7-2 and TRBJ2-4; D unresolved. CDR1 SGHTA and CDR2 FQGNSA come from the germline V gene. V was clipped by 1 base and J by 0 bases, with 7 bases between them. The CDR3 has 15 residues.

This clonotype has a count of ten or more. The chain carries TRBV7-2 and TRBJ1-1; no firm D call. The CDR3 totals 11 residues. V lost 2 bases and J lost 6, with 4 bases in between. CDR1 and CDR2 from the germline V gene are SGHTA and FQGNSA. CDR3 protein: CASSLLSEAFF. DNA of the CDR3: TGTGCCAGCAGCTTACTCTCTGAAGCTTTCTTT.

The chain carries TRBV28 and TRBJ2-7; D tentatively fits TRBD1 or TRBD2 (6 bases each). This CDR3 spans 14 amino acids. Trimming shortened V by 1 base and J by 3 bases, and 10 bases separated the two germline ends. Germline assignment: CDR1 MDHEN and CDR2 SYDVKM. The CDR3 loop is CASSLYRGDYEQYF. CDR3 DNA: TGTGCCAGCAGTTTATATAGGGGGGACTACGAGCAGTACTTC.

This clonotype has only a few counts. Just one base apart from a much larger clone, this may be a read error. The CDR3 carries no conserved terminal phenylalanine or tryptophan, so it likely arises from a read error. This chain joins TRBV7-9 and TRBJ2-7; 7 bases fit TRBD1. The germline CDR1 and CDR2 sequences are SEHNR and FQNEAQ (reference sequence). The CDR3 loop spans 15 amino acids. With V trimmed by 5 bases and J by 0 bases, 7 bases remained unmatched. The CDR3 DNA reads TGTGCCAGCAGCGGGGTCAGGGACAGCTCCTACGAGCAGTACCTC. It yields the protein CASSGVRDSSYEQYL.

The chain carries TRBV7-9 and TRBJ1-2; the D gene is possibly TRBD1 (6 bases). The V gene lost 5 bases and the J gene lost 4 bases, with 17 bases spanning the gap. Germline assignment: CDR1 SEHNR and CDR2 FQNEAQ (reference sequence). CDR3 length equals 15 residues. The CDR3, as DNA: TGTGCCAGCAGCCGAGGGACATCTAAGGGCTATGGCTACACCTTC. This translates into CASSRGTSKGYGYTF.

The J gene is TRBJ1-1, the V gene TRBV6-2 or TRBV6-3; D is perhaps TRBD1 (6 bases). CDR3 length: 16 amino acids. CDR1 is MNHEY, CDR2 SVGEGT, per germline. Trimming removed 2 bases at V and 3 bases at J, with 16 bases between. The CDR3 DNA reads as TGTGCCAGCAGTTACCTGAGGAAGAGGGGGGACACTGAAGCTTTCTTT. Encoded protein: CASSYLRKRGDTEAFF.

Many counts were recorded for this clonotype. The chain combines TRBV15 with TRBJ2-5, with D tentatively TRBD2 (7 bases). V was pared by 5 bases and J by 5 bases, with 12 bases between. The CDR3 length is 13 residues. From germline, CDR1 is LNHNV and CDR2 YYDKDF (reference sequence). CDR3 region: CATSGRGGETQYF. CDR3 DNA sequence: TGTGCCACCAGCGGCAGGGGAGGGGAGACCCAGTACTTC.

Ten or more counts support this clonotype. The rearrangement joins TRBV11-2 to TRBJ2-7, with TRBD2 matching 8 bases. Per the germline V gene, CDR1 is SGHAT and CDR2 is FQNNGV. The CDR3 extends over 15 amino acids. V shed 2 bases and J 2 bases; nucleotides not matched to a gene: 5. The CDR3 sequence: CASSLTAGVTYEQYF. Written as DNA, the CDR3 is TGTGCCAGCAGCTTAACAGCGGGGGTTACCTACGAGCAGTACTTC.